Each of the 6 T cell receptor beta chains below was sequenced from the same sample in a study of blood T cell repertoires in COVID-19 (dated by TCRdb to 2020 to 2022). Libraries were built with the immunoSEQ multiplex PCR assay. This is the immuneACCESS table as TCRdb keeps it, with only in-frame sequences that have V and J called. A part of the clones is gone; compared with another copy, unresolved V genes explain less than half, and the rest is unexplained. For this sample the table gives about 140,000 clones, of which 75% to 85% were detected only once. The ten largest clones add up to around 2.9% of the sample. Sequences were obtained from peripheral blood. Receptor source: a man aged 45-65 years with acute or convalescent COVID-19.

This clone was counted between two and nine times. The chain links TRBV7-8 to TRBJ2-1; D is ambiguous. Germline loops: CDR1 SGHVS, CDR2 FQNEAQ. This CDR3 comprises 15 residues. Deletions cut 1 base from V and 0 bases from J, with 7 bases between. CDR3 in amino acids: CASSLGPSSYNEQFF. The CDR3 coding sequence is TGTGCCAGCAGCTTAGGCCCGAGCTCCTACAATGAGCAGTTCTTC.

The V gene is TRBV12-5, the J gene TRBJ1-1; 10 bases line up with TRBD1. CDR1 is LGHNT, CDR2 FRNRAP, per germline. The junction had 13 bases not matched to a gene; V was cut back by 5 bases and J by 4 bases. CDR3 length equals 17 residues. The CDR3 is CASGPHEPGQGGTEAFF. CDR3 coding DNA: TGTGCTAGTGGTCCGCACGAGCCCGGACAGGGGGGCACTGAAGCTTTCTTT.

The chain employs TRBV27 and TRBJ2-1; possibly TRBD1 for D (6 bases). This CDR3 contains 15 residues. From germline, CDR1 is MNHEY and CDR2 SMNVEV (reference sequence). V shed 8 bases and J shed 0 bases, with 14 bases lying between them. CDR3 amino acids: CASALGQISYNEQFF. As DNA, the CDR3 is TGTGCCAGCGCCCTCGGACAGATCTCCTACAATGAGCAGTTCTTC.

CDR3: CASSIARRGTDTQYF. CDR3 in DNA: TGTGCCAGTAGTATAGCGAGAAGGGGGACAGATACGCAGTATTTT. The chain employs TRBV19 and TRBJ2-3, with TRBD1 as a possible D gene (6 bases). The V gene lost 1 base and the J gene lost 3 bases, with 11 bases spanning the gap. CDR3 length: 15 residues. Germline V gene sequence: CDR1 LNHDA, CDR2 SQIVND (reference sequence).

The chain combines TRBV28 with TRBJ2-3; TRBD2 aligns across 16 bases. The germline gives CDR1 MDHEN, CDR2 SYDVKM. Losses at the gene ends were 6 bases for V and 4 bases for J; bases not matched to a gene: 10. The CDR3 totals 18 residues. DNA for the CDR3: TGTGCCAGCAGCTCCGGGACTAGCGGGAGGGCGGGCGCAGATACGCAGTATTTT. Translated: CASSSGTSGRAGADTQYF.

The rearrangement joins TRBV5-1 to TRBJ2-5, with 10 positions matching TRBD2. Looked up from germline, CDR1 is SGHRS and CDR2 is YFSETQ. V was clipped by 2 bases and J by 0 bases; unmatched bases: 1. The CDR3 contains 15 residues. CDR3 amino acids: CASSFTSGNQETQYF. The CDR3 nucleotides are TGCGCCAGCAGCTTTACTAGCGGGAACCAAGAGACCCAGTACTTC.